Shown below are 11 T cell receptor beta chains from a single sample sequenced in a study of T cell responses to AZD1222 COVID-19 vaccine. Data came from immunoSEQ multiplex PCR; TCRdb stores just in-frame clones and leaves some out. The table has 100,000 to 150,000 clones, around 90% seen once. The sample in question was peripheral blood, obtained on day 0 of AZD1222 vaccination. All receptors come from an adult in good health.

The J gene is TRBJ1-2, the V gene TRBV4-3; D gene uncertain. Between the trimmed V and J ends, which lost 0 bases and 1 base, there was a span of 15 bases. The CDR3 has 17 residues. Germline CDR1 LGHNA, CDR2 YSLEER. CDR3 DNA: TGCGCCAGCAGCCAAGATCACCGGATTTTGAGTAACTATGGCTACACCTTC. Its protein is CASSQDHRILSNYGYTF.

This sequence joins TRBV30 and TRBJ1-1, with TRBD1 as a possible D gene (6 bases). In germline, CDR1 is GTSNPN, CDR2 SVGIG (reference sequence). CDR3 size: 14 residues. V was cut by 2 bases and J by 8 bases, with 18 bases left in between. CDR3 coding DNA: TGTGCCTGGAGTAGGGGACATATGGAACCCGAAGCTTTCTTT. Translation gives CAWSRGHMEPEAFF.

The rearrangement joins TRBV30 to TRBJ1-6; D gene unclear. Trimming pared 2 bases from V and 0 bases from J, leaving 11 bases between. The CDR3 consists of 16 residues. Germline V gene lookup returns CDR1 GTSNPN and CDR2 SVGIG (reference sequence). The CDR3 DNA reads TGTGCCTGGAGTTTTCTTCATGTCTCCTATAATTCACCCCTCCACTTT. It codes for CAWSFLHVSYNSPLHF. The variable domain in full, with the rest retrieved from reference TRBV30 and TRBJ1-6, is SQTIHQWPATLVQPVGSPLSLECTVEGTSNPNLYWYRQAAGRGLQLLFYSVGIGQISSEVPQNLSASRPQDRQFILSSKKLLLSDSGFYLCAWSFLHVSYNSPLHFGNGTRLTVT.

CDR3 in DNA: TGTGCCAGCAGCCAACTACAGGAGAACTATGGCTACACCTTC. Protein sequence: CASSQLQENYGYTF. The gene calls are TRBV16 and TRBJ1-2, with D possibly TRBD1 on 5 matching bases. Germline V lookup: CDR1 KGHSY, CDR2 FQNENV. The CDR3 covers 14 residues. The ends were cut back, 2 bases at V and 2 bases at J, with 9 bases in the middle.

This clone was picked up one time. The rearrangement links TRBV9 to TRBJ1-4; the D gene is possibly TRBD1 (6 bases). V lost 3 bases to trimming and J lost 5 bases, with 11 bases between them. The length of the CDR3 is 14 residues. Germline V gene lookup returns CDR1 SGDLS and CDR2 YYNGEE. The CDR3 DNA follows: TGTGCCAGCAGCGCACAGGGCATCAATGAAAAACTGTTTTTT. Translation gives CASSAQGINEKLFF.

J is TRBJ1-1 and V is TRBV4-1; D not resolved. Germline V gene lookup returns CDR1 MGHRA and CDR2 YSYEKL. The CDR3 loop spans 14 amino acids. V lost 4 bases and J 7 bases, leaving 16 bases between the germline ends. This chain's CDR3 is CASSPGSSVVEAFF. The CDR3 region has the DNA TGCGCCAGCAGCCCCGGGTCGTCGGTGGTTGAAGCTTTCTTT.

The rearrangement joins TRBV4-3 to TRBJ2-6, with D perhaps TRBD2 (5 bases). CDR3 size: 17 residues. The ends were cut back, 4 bases at V and 4 bases at J, with 17 bases in the middle. CDR1 is LGHNA and CDR2 is YSLEER in the germline V gene. This CDR3 is CASSPTIPGSGANVLTF. In nucleotides, the CDR3 is TGCGCCAGCAGCCCCACGATTCCGGGGTCCGGGGCCAACGTCCTGACTTTC.

V usage is TRBV18 and J usage is TRBJ1-2; perhaps TRBD1 as D (6 bases). The CDR3 runs to 13 residues. CDR1 and CDR2 from the germline V gene are KGHSH and LQKENI. V lost 2 bases and J 8 bases, leaving 12 bases between the germline ends. CDR3 sequence: CASSPEQGGGYTF. The CDR3 region has the DNA TGTGCCAGCTCACCAGAACAGGGTGGAGGCTACACCTTC.

This chain joins TRBV3-1 (or the pseudogene TRBV3-2) and TRBJ1-6; maybe TRBD1 (6 bases). Germline lookup yields CDR1 LGHDT and CDR2 YNNKEL (reference sequence). CDR3 length: 14 residues. The ends were cut back, 5 bases at V and 10 bases at J, with 15 bases in the middle. The CDR3 reads CASSSNRESSPLHF. In DNA form, the CDR3 reads TGTGCCAGCAGCTCCAACAGGGAGAGCTCACCCCTCCACTTT.

V usage is TRBV7-9 and J usage is TRBJ2-2, with 8 nucleotides matching TRBD1. The CDR3 sequence is 16 residues long. Germline V gene data show CDR1 as SEHNR and CDR2 as FQNEAQ (reference sequence). The junction had 6 bases not matched to a gene; V was cut back by 2 bases and J by 4 bases. The DNA of the CDR3 is TGTGCCAGCAGCTTAAGGCAGGGGGCTCTCACCGGGGAGCTGTTTTTT. Translated, it gives CASSLRQGALTGELFF. The entire variable domain, with the rest obtained from reference TRBV7-9 and TRBJ2-2, is as follows: DTGVSQNPRHKITKRGQNVTFRCDPISEHNRLYWYRQTLGQGPEFLTYFQNEAQLEKSRLLSDRFSAERPKGSFSTLEIQRTEQGDSAMYLCASSLRQGALTGELFFGEGSRLTVL.

J is TRBJ1-3 and V is TRBV30, with D uncertain. CDR3 length: 16 residues. V lost 3 bases, J lost 1 base, and 16 bases lay in between. Germline V gene lookup returns CDR1 GTSNPN and CDR2 SVGIG (reference sequence). The CDR3 DNA is TGTGCCTGGAGCCCCGTCCGCCCACTTTCTGGAAACACCATATATTTT. It encodes CAWSPVRPLSGNTIYF. The full variable domain, its missing parts supplied by reference TRBV30 and TRBJ1-3, is SQTIHQWPATLVQPVGSPLSLECTVEGTSNPNLYWYRQAAGRGLQLLFYSVGIGQISSEVPQNLSASRPQDRQFILSSKKLLLSDSGFYLCAWSPVRPLSGNTIYFGEGSWLTVV.